One and the same sample provided the 22 T cell receptor beta chains below, sequenced in a study of Ad26.COV2.S vaccination and SARS-CoV-2 variants. The table came from immunoSEQ multiplex PCR; TCRdb's copy has only in-frame clones and leaves some out. This table has 300,000 to 350,000 clones, 88% appearing once. Treatment described: 19 received Ad26.COV2.S at low or high dose, single or two shots; about 5 received placebo; per-sample allocation not given. Repertoires come from day 63 after the first vaccine or placebo injection. Sequences were derived from peripheral blood, sampled in a trial of Ad26.COV2.S vaccine versus placebo. These receptors were obtained from a person aged 18-65 years who received the Ad26.COV2.S COVID-19 vaccine or a placebo.

Remarks on this clone: The sample contains more than one DNA sequence encoding this CDR3. The V call is TRBV4-3, the J call TRBJ2-1, with 9 bases identical to TRBD2. This CDR3 is built from 15 residues. The V gene end was trimmed by 1 base and the J gene end by 2 bases; junction bases not matched to a gene: 0. Per the germline V gene, CDR1 is LGHNA and CDR2 is YSLEER. DNA of the CDR3: TGCGCCAGCAGCCAAGTAGCGGGGGCCTACAATGAGCAGTTCTTC. This translates into CASSQVAGAYNEQFF.

Worth noting for this clone: The junction differs from germline at one of its ends, possibly a read error. The J gene is TRBJ2-6, the V gene TRBV28; D is possibly TRBD1 (5 bases). CDR1 is MDHEN and CDR2 is SYDVKM in the germline V gene. The CDR3 runs to 16 residues. CDR3 in amino acids: CASKGPNTSGANVPTF. CDR3 coding DNA: TGTGCCAGCAAAGGGCCGAATACTTCTGGGGCCAACGTCCCGACTTTC.

The CDR3 DNA reads as TGTGCCTGGAGTTATGGAGGAGGGTCGAAGGTTCAGCCCCAGCATTTT. This translates into CAWSYGGGSKVQPQHF. The J gene is TRBJ1-5, the V gene TRBV30; D gene unclear. The V gene lost 2 bases and the J gene lost 6 bases, with 20 bases spanning the gap. The germline V gene encodes CDR1 GTSNPN and CDR2 SVGIG (reference sequence). CDR3 length equals 16 residues. Using reference TRBV30 and TRBJ1-5 for the parts outside the CDR3, the full variable domain is SQTIHQWPATLVQPVGSPLSLECTVEGTSNPNLYWYRQAAGRGLQLLFYSVGIGQISSEVPQNLSASRPQDRQFILSSKKLLLSDSGFYLCAWSYGGGSKVQPQHFGDGTRLSIL.

This sequence joins TRBV4-3 and TRBJ1-2; 7 nucleotides match TRBD1. Germline V gene data show CDR1 as LGHNA and CDR2 as YSLEER. With V trimmed by 3 bases and J by 0 bases, 4 bases remained unmatched. The CDR3 contains 15 residues. The CDR3 sequence is CASSHQGEANYGYTF. In DNA form, the CDR3 reads TGCGCCAGCAGCCATCAGGGGGAGGCTAACTATGGCTACACCTTC.

The chain carries TRBV15 and TRBJ1-3; D remains ambiguous. The germline V and J ends were trimmed by 1 base and 0 bases, with 13 bases remaining between them. Germline CDR1 is LNHNV and CDR2 is YYDKDF (reference sequence). CDR3 length: 17 residues. The CDR3 nucleotides are TGTGCCACCAGCAGAGGGGGAGGGATAAACTCTGGAAACACCATATATTTT. Its translation: CATSRGGGINSGNTIYF.

The gene calls are TRBV7-3 and TRBJ2-3; D possibly uses TRBD1 or TRBD2 (5 bases each). Germline V gives CDR1 SGHTA, CDR2 FQGTGA. The V and J ends lost 2 bases and 4 bases respectively, with 13 bases between them. The CDR3 has 15 residues. CDR3 sequence (DNA): TGTGCCAGCAGCTTAGAAGGGGACCGTTCAGATACGCAGTATTTT. Translating gives CASSLEGDRSDTQYF.

On this clone: The sample contains more than one DNA sequence encoding this CDR3. The chain couples TRBV9 to TRBJ2-2; no clear D. Germline values: CDR1 SGDLS, CDR2 YYNGEE. V shed 3 bases and J shed 2 bases, with 2 bases lying between them. The CDR3 is made up of 12 amino acids. The CDR3 DNA follows: TGTGCCAGCAGCGAAAACACCGGGGAGCTGTTTTTT. Its translation is CASSENTGELFF.

This chain joins TRBV28 and TRBJ2-1; D gene ambiguous. The germline V and J ends were trimmed by 1 base and 4 bases, with 2 bases remaining between them. The CDR3 totals 12 residues. Germline V CDR1 and CDR2: MDHEN, SYDVKM. The CDR3: CASSLLYNEQFF. CDR3 nucleotides: TGTGCCAGCAGTTTATTGTACAATGAGCAGTTCTTC.

The chain links TRBV28 to TRBJ2-5, with 9 bases lining up with TRBD1. The CDR3 length is 16 residues. V lost 2 bases, J lost 5 bases, and 9 bases stayed unmatched. Germline V gives CDR1 MDHEN, CDR2 SYDVKM. The CDR3: CASSLMGQGRRETQYF. The CDR3 DNA reads as TGTGCCAGCAGTTTAATGGGACAGGGTAGAAGGGAGACCCAGTACTTC.

The chain uses TRBV28 and TRBJ1-2, with TRBD1 identical over 7 bases. The trim removed 5 bases at V and 4 bases at J, leaving 7 bases unmatched. CDR1 MDHEN and CDR2 SYDVKM come from the germline V gene. The CDR3 runs to 14 residues. The CDR3 region is CASSPQDRSYGYTF. CDR3 nucleotide sequence: TGTGCCAGCAGTCCCCAGGACAGGAGCTATGGCTACACCTTC.

This clone has just a few counts. The chain combines TRBV4-2 with TRBJ1-6; D is possibly TRBD1 (5 bases). There are 16 residues in the CDR3. Trimming took 3 bases from V and 4 from J, leaving 13 bases between them. From germline, CDR1 is LGHNA and CDR2 YNFKEQ. The CDR3 protein is CASSQGVRVYNSPLHF. CDR3 nucleotides: TGTGCCAGCAGCCAGGGGGTACGGGTATATAATTCACCCCTCCACTTT.

This clone was recorded only once. The CDR3 region has the DNA TGCAGTGCTAGTCGGCTAGCGGGCCACAATGAGCAGTTCTTC. This gives the protein CSASRLAGHNEQFF. This chain joins TRBV20-1 and TRBJ2-1; 8 bases line up with TRBD2. Germline values: CDR1 DFQATT, CDR2 SNEGSKA (reference sequence). The ends lost 3 bases at V and 5 bases at J; junction bases unmatched: 6. This CDR3 has 14 amino acids.

The CDR3 sequence: CASSQGSPGDNEQFF. The CDR3 bases are TGTGCCAGCAGCCAGGGGTCCCCGGGGGACAATGAGCAGTTCTTC. V and J are TRBV5-4 and TRBJ2-1, with D possibly called TRBD1 or TRBD2 (6 bases each). Germline CDR1 is SGHNT and CDR2 is YYREEE (reference sequence). The CDR3 totals 15 residues. Trimming shortened V by 4 bases and J by 5 bases, and 16 bases separated the two germline ends.

This rearrangement joins TRBV7-9 to TRBJ2-4, with D tentatively TRBD1 (8 bases). CDR3 length: 16 amino acids. Trimming pared 4 bases from V and 7 bases from J, leaving 20 bases between. Germline CDR1 and CDR2: SEHNR and FQNEAQ (reference sequence). DNA for the CDR3: TGTGCCAGCAGCTGGGGGGGCACAGGGGGAGCCAACATTCAGTACTTC. Protein: CASSWGGTGGANIQYF.

The gene calls are TRBV7-6 and TRBJ2-7; 8 bases are a match to TRBD1. Germline V CDR1 and CDR2: SGHVS, FNYEAQ. With 0 bases clipped from V and 3 bases from J, the junction kept 4 bases outside the gene matches. The CDR3 runs 15 residues. The CDR3 DNA reads TGTGCCAGCAGCTTAGCGAAAGGACAGGGCTACGAGCAGTACTTC. Amino acids: CASSLAKGQGYEQYF.

This clone has a single count. This chain joins TRBV19 and TRBJ2-1, with TRBD2 identical over 7 bases. The CDR3 sequence is 13 residues long. Germline V gives CDR1 LNHDA, CDR2 SQIVND (reference sequence). V dropped 6 bases and J dropped 5; count of bases not matched to a gene: 4. This CDR3 reads CASRVAGNNEQFF. CDR3 sequence (DNA): TGTGCCAGTAGGGTAGCGGGTAACAATGAGCAGTTCTTC. Filled out from reference TRBV19 and TRBJ2-1, the complete variable domain reads DGGITQSPKYLFRKEGQNVTLSCEQNLNHDAMYWYRQDPGQGLRLIYYSQIVNDFQKGDIAEGYSVSREKKESFPLTVTSAQKNPTAFYLCASRVAGNNEQFFGPGTRLTVL.

This clone occurred once. The chain uses TRBV28 and TRBJ1-2, with D tentatively TRBD1 (6 bases). The CDR3 loop spans 15 amino acids. Germline assignment: CDR1 MDHEN and CDR2 SYDVKM. Trimming took off 6 bases at V and 7 bases at J, with 21 bases between the two ends. CDR3 loop: CASSPSSRTGLGYTF. For the CDR3, the DNA is TGTGCCAGCAGCCCTTCTTCGCGAACAGGGCTTGGCTACACCTTC.

The chain is built from TRBV19 and TRBJ1-5; TRBD1 aligns across 7 bases. V trimming: 3 bases; J trimming: 7 bases; junction bases outside the gene matches: 9. Germline CDR1 LNHDA, CDR2 SQIVND (reference sequence). The CDR3 totals 15 residues. Written as DNA, the CDR3 is TGTGCCAGTAGTATGGGGGCAGGGGGTGGACAGCCCCAGCATTTT. It codes for CASSMGAGGGQPQHF.

This clone showed up just a few times. The chain joins TRBV6-5 to TRBJ1-6; 8 bases match TRBD1. The CDR3 is made up of 14 amino acids. J gave up 8 bases and V 10 bases, and 10 bases lay outside the gene matches. Germline V gives CDR1 MNHEY, CDR2 SVGAGI. CDR3 amino acids: CATQRTGSDSPLHF. The DNA for the CDR3 is TGTGCCACCCAAAGGACAGGGAGTGATTCACCCCTCCACTTT.

This chain joins TRBV5-1 and TRBJ2-3, with 10 nucleotides matching TRBD2. With 1 base clipped from V and 6 bases from J, the junction kept 5 bases outside the gene matches. From germline, CDR1 is SGHRS and CDR2 YFSETQ. This CDR3 region has 15 residues. CDR3 nucleotides: TGCGCCAGCAGCTTGCCTAGCGGGGGTGGGGATACGCAGTATTTT. This sequence encodes CASSLPSGGGDTQYF.

This chain uses TRBV6-5 with TRBJ2-1; the D gene is possibly TRBD2 (5 bases). V shed 7 bases and J shed 4 bases, with 11 bases lying between them. CDR1 and CDR2 (germline): MNHEY, SVGAGI. CDR3 size: 13 residues. Here the CDR3 DNA reads TGTGCCAGCACCTCCTGGGAGTACAATGAGCAGTTCTTC. It translates to CASTSWEYNEQFF.

This chain joins TRBV19 and TRBJ1-5; D unclear. The CDR3 covers 14 residues. The ends were cut back, 7 bases at V and 5 bases at J, with 15 bases in the middle. Per the germline V gene, CDR1 is LNHDA and CDR2 is SQIVND (reference sequence). CDR3 coding DNA: TGTGCCAGTACCTCCGGGCCCTCAGATCAGCCCCAGCATTTT. Its translation is CASTSGPSDQPQHF.